The 18 T cell receptor beta chains below were found in one sample sequenced in a study of PD-L1 blockade in urothelial cancer. The protocol was immunoSEQ multiplex PCR, while the TCRdb copy is restricted to in-frame clones and leaves out a portion. The top ten clones hold less than 3.5% of a sample with 50,000 to 60,000 clones, about 82% of them seen once. The material sequenced was PBMCs, taken around atezolizumab (anti-PD-L1) treatment. Receptors originate from a man over 45 with urothelial cancer.

This chain links TRBV9 with TRBJ1-4; 11 nucleotides line up with TRBD1. The CDR3 covers 15 residues. Germline V lookup: CDR1 SGDLS, CDR2 YYNGEE. V lost 2 bases and J lost 8; bases outside the gene matches: 5. Here the CDR3 DNA reads TGTGCCAGCAGCGTGGGGACAGGGGGTTACGAAAAACTGTTTTTT. This sequence encodes CASSVGTGGYEKLFF.

V and J are TRBV9 and TRBJ2-1, with a weak D call TRBD2 (5 bases). V was trimmed by 0 bases and J by 4 bases, leaving 11 bases between them. The CDR3 has 15 residues. Germline V gives CDR1 SGDLS, CDR2 YYNGEE. This CDR3 is CASSVGSGLYNEQFF. DNA of the CDR3: TGTGCCAGCAGCGTAGGGAGCGGCCTTTACAATGAGCAGTTCTTC.

This clone is a singleton in its sample. V is TRBV6-1 and J is TRBJ1-1, with TRBD1 identical over 8 bases. The CDR3 has 14 amino acids. CDR1 and CDR2 from the germline V gene are MNHNS and SASEGT. Unmatched junction bases numbered 9, after V lost 7 bases and J lost 5 bases. The CDR3 here is CASTLTGGKTEAFF. Here the CDR3 DNA reads TGTGCCAGCACCCTAACAGGGGGGAAGACTGAAGCTTTCTTT.

The chain uses TRBV25-1 and TRBJ2-7; D is unresolved. This CDR3 is 13 amino acids long. Germline CDR1 reads MGHDK; CDR2 reads SYGVNS. Trimming left V 3 bases short and J 6 bases short, with 12 bases between. The DNA of the CDR3 is TGTGCCAGCAGTGACCGGTTCCTCGGCGAGCAGTACTTC. It encodes CASSDRFLGEQYF.

The J gene is TRBJ1-1, the V gene TRBV14; D unresolved. The length of the CDR3 is 15 residues. Germline V gene lookup returns CDR1 SGHDN and CDR2 FVKESK. The V gene lost 3 bases and the J gene lost 5 bases, with 16 bases spanning the gap. The CDR3 sequence is CASSQWAGIGTEAFF. CDR3 sequence (DNA): TGTGCCAGCAGCCAGTGGGCAGGTATCGGTACTGAAGCTTTCTTT.

Many counts were recorded for this clone. The gene calls are TRBV19 and TRBJ2-5; 8 bases fit TRBD1. CDR1 is LNHDA and CDR2 is SQIVND in the germline V gene (reference sequence). V dropped 1 base and J dropped 4; count of bases not matched to a gene: 8. The CDR3 totals 16 residues. The CDR3 is CASSIAWVTGVETQYF. The CDR3 DNA reads as TGTGCCAGTAGTATAGCCTGGGTGACAGGGGTAGAGACCCAGTACTTC.

V usage is TRBV7-2 and J usage is TRBJ2-7; a possible D gene is TRBD2 (5 bases). The CDR3 is 17 amino acids. The V and J ends lost 1 base and 1 base respectively, with 17 bases between them. The germline V gene has CDR1 SGHTA and CDR2 FQGNSA. The CDR3 protein is CASSLEQWRAWSYEQYF. DNA for the CDR3: TGTGCCAGCAGCTTAGAGCAATGGCGGGCGTGGTCCTACGAGCAGTACTTC.

The chain carries TRBV11-2 and TRBJ1-1, with unresolved D. The CDR3 runs 13 residues. Germline lookup yields CDR1 SGHAT and CDR2 FQNNGV. Trimming stripped 5 bases from V and 3 bases from J, with 10 bases between. CDR3 sequence: CASSRQAYTEAFF. In DNA form, the CDR3 reads TGTGCCAGCAGCCGCCAAGCCTACACTGAAGCTTTCTTT.

This clone has a single count. V usage is TRBV11-3 and J usage is TRBJ2-1, with 8 bases identical to TRBD2. The junction had 2 bases not matched to a gene; V was cut back by 1 base and J by 0 bases. Germline CDR1 reads SGHNT; CDR2 reads YENEEA. The CDR3 has 16 residues. The CDR3 DNA sequence: TGTGCCAGCAGCTTAGCGGGGGGGAACTCCTACAATGAGCAGTTCTTC. Encoded protein: CASSLAGGNSYNEQFF.

The rearrangement links TRBV21-1 to TRBJ2-4; the listed D gene, TRBD1, was not tested against the DNA. TRBV21-1 is marked as a pseudogene. The CDR3 loop spans 16 amino acids. The DNA of the CDR3 is TGTGCCAGCAGCCGACCGGGACAGGGAGACAAAAACATTCAGTACTTC. This translates into CASSRPGQGDKNIQYF.

The V and J genes are TRBV27 and TRBJ2-1; 7 nucleotides match TRBD2. V lost 7 bases, J lost 0 bases, and 9 bases stayed unmatched. CDR1 is MNHEY and CDR2 is SMNVEV in the germline V gene (reference sequence). The CDR3 is 16 amino acids. The CDR3 spells CASTSREASSYNEQFF. Written as DNA, the CDR3 is TGTGCCAGCACCTCTCGGGAGGCCAGCTCCTACAATGAGCAGTTCTTC.

V is TRBV21-1 and J is TRBJ2-1; the listed D gene, TRBD2, was not tested against the DNA. TRBV21-1 is noted as a pseudogene. The length of the CDR3 is 10 residues. The CDR3 region is CARRGNEQFF. CDR3 nucleotides: TGTGCCCGACGGGGCAATGAGCAGTTCTTC.

The chain couples TRBV15 to TRBJ2-3, with TRBD2 as a possible D gene (5 bases). Germline V gene lookup returns CDR1 LNHNV and CDR2 YYDKDF (reference sequence). The CDR3 runs 16 residues. V was shortened by 0 bases and J by 0 bases, with 10 bases between the two germline ends. CDR3: CATSRDTGGSTDTQYF. The CDR3 DNA follows: TGTGCCACCAGCAGAGATACTGGCGGGAGCACAGATACGCAGTATTTT.

This clone was detected once. The gene calls are TRBV10-3 and TRBJ2-7; 8 nucleotides line up with TRBD2. Germline lookup yields CDR1 ENHRY and CDR2 SYGVKD. The CDR3 loop spans 14 amino acids. The junction had 9 bases not matched to a gene; V was cut back by 4 bases and J by 7 bases. The CDR3 coding sequence is TGTGCCATCAGTGGCACTAGCGGCGTTTGGGAGCAGTACTTC. This encodes CAISGTSGVWEQYF.

This chain connects TRBV30 to TRBJ1-2; D unclear. The CDR3 runs 13 residues. Germline V gene sequence: CDR1 GTSNPN, CDR2 SVGIG (reference sequence). V gave up 4 bases and J gave up 6 bases, with 15 bases separating them. CDR3 residues: CAWNLGPWDGYTF. As DNA, the CDR3 is TGTGCCTGGAACCTAGGCCCGTGGGATGGCTACACCTTC.

This clone is termed medium-sized (0.01 to 0.1%). The rearrangement uses TRBV19 and TRBJ1-2, with TRBD1 matching over 7 bases. This CDR3 is built from 14 residues. J gave up 7 bases and V 3 bases, and 8 bases lay outside the gene matches. Germline lookup yields CDR1 LNHDA and CDR2 SQIVND (reference sequence). The CDR3 coding sequence is TGTGCCAGTAGTATCGGACAGGTTCGCGGTGGCTACACCTTC. This translates into CASSIGQVRGGYTF.

This chain joins TRBV4-1 and TRBJ2-3; 8 positions agree with TRBD2. The CDR3 runs 17 residues. Germline assignment: CDR1 MGHRA and CDR2 YSYEKL. Trimming cost V 3 bases and J 6 bases; bases outside gene matches: 14. CDR3 amino acids: CASSHPHSGGSRDTQYF. In nucleotides, the CDR3 is TGCGCCAGCAGCCACCCCCACAGCGGGGGTAGCAGGGATACGCAGTATTTT.

The chain combines TRBV15 with TRBJ2-1; D might be TRBD1 (6 bases). The germline V gene has CDR1 LNHNV and CDR2 YYDKDF (reference sequence). The CDR3 extends over 15 amino acids. V was cut by 2 bases and J by 5 bases, with 13 bases left in between. The CDR3 bases are TGTGCCACCAGCAGAATGGACAGAAGCAACAATGAGCAGTTCTTC. As protein: CATSRMDRSNNEQFF.